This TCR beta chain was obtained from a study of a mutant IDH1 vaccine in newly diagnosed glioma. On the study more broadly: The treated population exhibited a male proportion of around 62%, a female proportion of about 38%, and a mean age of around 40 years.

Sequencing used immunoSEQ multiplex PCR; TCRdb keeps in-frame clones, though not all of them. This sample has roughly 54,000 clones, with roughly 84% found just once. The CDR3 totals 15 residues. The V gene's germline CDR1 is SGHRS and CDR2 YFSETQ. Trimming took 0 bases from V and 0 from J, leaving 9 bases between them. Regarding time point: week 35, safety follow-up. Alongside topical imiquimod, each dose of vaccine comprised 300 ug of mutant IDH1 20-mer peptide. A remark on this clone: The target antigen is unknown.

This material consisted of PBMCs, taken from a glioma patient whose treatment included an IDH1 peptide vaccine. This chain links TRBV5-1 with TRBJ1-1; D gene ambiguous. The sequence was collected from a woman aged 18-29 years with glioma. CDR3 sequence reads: CASSLAGRLNTEAFF. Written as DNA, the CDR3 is TGCGCCAGCAGCTTGGCCGGCCGGTTGAACACTGAAGCTTTCTTT.